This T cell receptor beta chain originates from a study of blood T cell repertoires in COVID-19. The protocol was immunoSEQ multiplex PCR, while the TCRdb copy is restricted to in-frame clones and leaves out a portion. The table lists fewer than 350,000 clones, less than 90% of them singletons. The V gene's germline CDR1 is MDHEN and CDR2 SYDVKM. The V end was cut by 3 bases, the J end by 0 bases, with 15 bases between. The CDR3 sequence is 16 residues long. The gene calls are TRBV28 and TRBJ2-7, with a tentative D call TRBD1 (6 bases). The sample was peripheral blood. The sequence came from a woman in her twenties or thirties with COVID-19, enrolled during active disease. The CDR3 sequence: CASSLGYRENSYEQYF. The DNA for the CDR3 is TGTGCCAGCAGTTTGGGATACAGGGAAAACTCCTACGAGCAGTACTTC.